This TCR beta chain was documented in a study of CD8 T cells in Susac syndrome. The wider study: When blood was collected, patients with Susac syndrome were therapy-naive, were taking corticosteroids, or were receiving intravenous immunoglobulin alone. Study conclusions and caveats: In Susac syndrome, CD4+ T cell repertoires lacked any clonal expansion.

V lost 4 bases, J lost 0 bases, and 5 bases lay in between. The length of the CDR3 is 13 residues. Germline V CDR1 and CDR2: MDHEN, SYDVKM. Random hexamers were used to reverse transcribe an amount of about 0.45 to 1 ug RNA. It was immunoSEQ multiplex PCR that amplified TCR beta CDR3 across 54 Vbeta and 13 Jbeta. TCRdb independently ran MiXCR on the immunoSEQ multiplex PCR reads; one entry per CDR3 protein. Seen here are roughly 190,000 distinct CDR3 sequences, about 91% observed once, and the top ten hold around 0.079%. Fulfillment of recently defined diagnostic criteria for definite or probable disease was shown by the patients with Susac syndrome. As concerns this clonotype: Its antigen is not known.

V and J are TRBV28 and TRBJ2-3, with unresolved D. Sequencing was performed on CD4+ T cells from PBMCs. This clonotype originated in a human donor with Susac syndrome. CDR3 DNA: TGTGCCAGCAGTTACCCTAGCACAGATACGCAGTATTTT. It is translated as CASSYPSTDTQYF.